Each of the 21 T cell receptor beta chains below was sequenced from the same sample in a study of OX40 agonist ivuxolimab in advanced cancers. The repertoire was sequenced with immunoSEQ multiplex PCR; TCRdb's copy has only in-frame clones and lacks some. This table holds some 14,000 clones, about 88% found once. The input for sequencing was CD4+ or CD8+ T cells sorted from blood, taken in a trial of the OX40 agonist ivuxolimab. These receptors came from an adult with an advanced solid tumor such as melanoma, head and neck, liver or kidney cancer.

This rearrangement joins TRBV11-3 to TRBJ2-7; 11 bases are shared with TRBD2. The germline gives CDR1 SGHNT, CDR2 YENEEA. Trimming at V came to 4 bases and at J to 4 bases, leaving 9 bases not matched to a gene. This CDR3 has 16 amino acids. CDR3 loop: CASSSHSGTSGYEQYF. CDR3 nucleotide sequence: TGTGCCAGCAGCTCCCACTCAGGGACTAGCGGTTACGAGCAGTACTTC.

V and J are TRBV7-6 and TRBJ2-7; 8 bases match TRBD1. CDR3 length equals 15 residues. V gave up 5 bases and J gave up 5 bases; unmatched junction bases: 11. Per germline, CDR1 SGHVS and CDR2 FNYEAQ. CDR3 sequence (DNA): TGTGCCAGCAGCCCCGGGCTGGACAGGGTGGACGAGCAGTACTTC. Its translation is CASSPGLDRVDEQYF.

This chain links TRBV9 with TRBJ1-3; D might be TRBD1 (5 bases). Looked up from germline, CDR1 is SGDLS and CDR2 is YYNGEE. This CDR3 is 17 amino acids long. Trimming left V 0 bases short and J 0 bases short, with 13 bases between. CDR3 protein: CASSVARDQDSGNTIYF. CDR3 in DNA: TGTGCCAGCAGCGTAGCTCGGGACCAAGACTCTGGAAACACCATATATTTT.

This sequence joins TRBV6-5 and TRBJ1-6; D perhaps matches TRBD1 (6 bases). The CDR3 covers 12 residues. Germline loops: CDR1 MNHEY, CDR2 SVGAGI. Trimming removed 11 bases at V and 10 bases at J, with 15 bases between. The CDR3 protein is CAGGDTSSPLHF. DNA of the CDR3: TGTGCCGGGGGGGACACCTCCTCACCCCTCCACTTT.

This clone was found once. V is TRBV27 and J is TRBJ1-1; D possibly corresponds to TRBD1 (5 bases). Trimming shortened V by 5 bases and J by 8 bases, and 18 bases separated the two germline ends. Germline-derived CDR1 and CDR2 are MNHEY and SMNVEV (reference sequence). The CDR3 covers 14 residues. This CDR3 reads CASSHQISGPEAFF. DNA for the CDR3: TGTGCCAGCAGTCACCAGATCTCAGGGCCCGAAGCTTTCTTT.

The chain joins TRBV7-2 to TRBJ1-1; 7 bases align to TRBD1. J lost 11 bases, V lost 6 bases, and 9 bases had no gene match. Per germline, CDR1 SGHTA and CDR2 FQGNSA. CDR3 length equals 12 residues. The CDR3 loop is CASSSDRVGAFF. The CDR3 coding sequence is TGTGCCAGCAGTTCTGACAGGGTGGGTGCTTTCTTT.

The gene calls are TRBV4-3 and TRBJ2-7, with 8 bases identical to TRBD1. Germline V gene data show CDR1 as LGHNA and CDR2 as YSLEER. V was pared by 3 bases and J by 6 bases, with 7 bases of the junction left unmatched. The CDR3 sequence is 14 residues long. The CDR3 coding sequence is TGCGCCAGCAGCCAGCACAGGGGGTCGGTCGAGCAGTACTTC. Translating gives CASSQHRGSVEQYF.

The J gene is TRBJ2-1, the V gene TRBV7-9; 9 bases fit TRBD2. The CDR3 is 17 residues long. Germline V gives CDR1 SEHNR, CDR2 FQNEAQ (reference sequence). The ends lost 5 bases at V and 0 bases at J; junction bases unmatched: 8. CDR3 nucleotides: TGTGCCAGCAGCCAGACCCTAGCGGGAAACTCCTACAATGAGCAGTTCTTC. This codes for CASSQTLAGNSYNEQFF.

This sequence joins TRBV19 and TRBJ1-5; D is unclear. V lost 6 bases, J lost 3 bases, and 18 bases lay in between. The germline V gene encodes CDR1 LNHDA and CDR2 SQIVND (reference sequence). The CDR3 has 16 amino acids. CDR3 amino acids: CASRPNVALDNQPQHF. The DNA for the CDR3 is TGTGCCAGTAGACCCAACGTGGCGCTGGACAATCAGCCCCAGCATTTT.

This sequence joins TRBV11-1 and TRBJ2-7; 7 bases are shared with TRBD2. The CDR3 extends over 15 amino acids. From germline, CDR1 is SGHAT and CDR2 FQDESV (reference sequence). Trimming took 6 bases from V and 0 from J; bases not matched to a gene: 8. CDR3 nucleotide sequence: TGTGCCAGCAGACCAACTAGCGTCCCCTCCTACGAGCAGTACTTC. Its protein is CASRPTSVPSYEQYF.

The J gene is TRBJ2-4, the V gene TRBV4-3, with 9 bases fitting TRBD2. The CDR3 spans 19 residues. After removal of 0 bases from V and 3 bases from J, the junction contained 12 bases not matched to a gene. Germline V gene data show CDR1 as LGHNA and CDR2 as YSLEER. The CDR3 protein is CASSQDGWRGGGIKNIQYF. In DNA, the CDR3 is TGCGCCAGCAGCCAAGATGGGTGGCGGGGGGGCGGTATCAAAAACATTCAGTACTTC.

The chain carries TRBV2 and TRBJ1-1; possible D gene TRBD1, 5 bases. CDR1 is SNHLY, CDR2 FYNNEI, per germline. There are 16 residues in the CDR3. Trimming removed 3 bases at V and 0 bases at J, with 14 bases between. This CDR3 is CASSEGRRVLNTEAFF. The CDR3 bases are TGTGCCAGCAGTGAGGGACGGCGAGTTCTGAACACTGAAGCTTTCTTT.

This rearrangement joins TRBV9 to TRBJ2-7; the match to TRBD1 covers 9 bases. After removal of 4 bases from V and 2 bases from J, the junction contained 7 bases not matched to a gene. This CDR3 is 15 amino acids long. CDR1 and CDR2 from the germline V gene are SGDLS and YYNGEE. The DNA for the CDR3 is TGTGCCAGCAGCCCGGGGACAGGGCCTCCCTACGAGCAGTACTTC. Protein product: CASSPGTGPPYEQYF.

V is TRBV6-5 and J is TRBJ1-2; weak D call: TRBD1 (5 bases). CDR1 is MNHEY and CDR2 is SVGAGI in the germline V gene. The CDR3 runs 14 residues. V dropped 8 bases and J dropped 8 bases, with 21 bases sitting between them. DNA of the CDR3: TGTGCCAGCTCCTACAGTTACACCGGGGGGGGCTACACCTTC. It codes for CASSYSYTGGGYTF.

The chain combines TRBV27 with TRBJ2-7; unclear D gene. Deletions cut 5 bases from V and 1 base from J, with 12 bases between. The CDR3 runs to 14 residues. Germline-derived CDR1 and CDR2 are MNHEY and SMNVEV (reference sequence). The DNA for the CDR3 is TGTGCCAGCAGTCCGCTGTTTCCGTCCTACGAGCAGTACTTC. It yields the protein CASSPLFPSYEQYF.

The chain carries TRBV4-1 and TRBJ1-3; possibly TRBD1 for D (6 bases). The germline V and J ends were trimmed by 6 bases and 4 bases, with 10 bases remaining between them. The CDR3 covers 13 residues. The germline CDR1 and CDR2 sequences are MGHRA and YSYEKL. This CDR3 is CASRGAGGNTIYF. Written as DNA, the CDR3 is TGCGCCAGCAGGGGGGCAGGGGGAAACACCATATATTTT.

The CDR3 DNA reads TGTGCCAGCAGCTTGCTCTCCGGGAGCACGTACGAGCAGTACTTC. This sequence encodes CASSLLSGSTYEQYF. J is TRBJ2-7 and V is TRBV5-4; the D gene is possibly TRBD2 (6 bases). The CDR3 runs to 15 residues. Germline assignment: CDR1 SGHNT and CDR2 YYREEE (reference sequence). Trimming stripped 1 base from V and 4 bases from J, with 15 bases between.

The CDR3 nucleotides read TGCGCCAGCAGCCTTGGACCGGGGTCCTACGAGCAGTACTTC. Translation gives CASSLGPGSYEQYF. V gene TRBV4-1 combines with J gene TRBJ2-7; TRBD2 might be the D (5 bases). Trimming pared 4 bases from V and 1 base from J, leaving 11 bases between. The CDR3 sequence is 14 residues long. The V gene's germline CDR1 is MGHRA and CDR2 YSYEKL.

The rearrangement links TRBV4-3 to TRBJ2-7; D possibly uses TRBD1 or TRBD2 (6 bases each). The germline V gene has CDR1 LGHNA and CDR2 YSLEER. The V end was cut by 1 base, the J end by 5 bases, with 9 bases between. This CDR3 region has 13 residues. The CDR3 coding sequence is TGCGCCAGCAGCCAAGTAGGGGGGAACGAGCAGTACTTC. Translating gives CASSQVGGNEQYF.

This clone was observed a single time. The genes are TRBV5-8 and TRBJ2-2; D ambiguous. With 1 base removed from V and 6 bases from J, the gap between germline ends came to 10 bases. Looked up from germline, CDR1 is SGHTS and CDR2 is YDEGEE. The CDR3 spans 14 residues. The CDR3: CASSLSRGAGELFF. The CDR3 region has the DNA TGTGCCAGCAGCTTGAGCCGTGGGGCCGGGGAGCTGTTTTTT.

The chain carries TRBV10-2 and TRBJ2-7; the D is unclear. CDR1 and CDR2 from the germline V gene are WSHSY and SAAADI. The CDR3 runs 13 residues. The germline V and J ends were trimmed by 1 base and 6 bases, with 10 bases remaining between them. The CDR3 bases are TGCGCCAGCAGTGAGTGGAGTATCGTCGAGCAGTACTTC. Its protein product is CASSEWSIVEQYF.